This T cell receptor (beta chain) was documented in a study of cytomegalovirus exposure and HLA in healthy donors. The overall study: A previous analysis identified approximately 110 million unique TCR beta sequences derived from about 180 million T cells. The study, taken as a whole, reports: Prior analysis indicated that the majority of TCR beta V segments exhibited productivity approximately 90% or approximately 30% of the time.

The V and J ends lost 2 bases and 4 bases respectively, with 12 bases between them. Germline CDR1 is SGHDT and CDR2 is YYEEEE. This CDR3 region has 14 residues. This clone was detected only once. The antigen is unknown. PCR used 60 Vbeta primers and 13 Jbeta primers. Assay used: immunoSEQ multiplex PCR; TCRdb lists only in-frame clones, some missing. The data contain 150,000 to 200,000 clones, 77% of them singletons. This rearrangement joins TRBV5-6 to TRBJ1-1, with a possible D match to TRBD1 (5 bases). The origin of this receptor is a woman under 40 in good health and CMV-seropositive. Specimen: PBMCs. The CDR3 loop is CASSFTGWGTEAFF. CDR3 DNA: TGTGCCAGCAGCTTCACAGGTTGGGGCACTGAAGCTTTCTTT.